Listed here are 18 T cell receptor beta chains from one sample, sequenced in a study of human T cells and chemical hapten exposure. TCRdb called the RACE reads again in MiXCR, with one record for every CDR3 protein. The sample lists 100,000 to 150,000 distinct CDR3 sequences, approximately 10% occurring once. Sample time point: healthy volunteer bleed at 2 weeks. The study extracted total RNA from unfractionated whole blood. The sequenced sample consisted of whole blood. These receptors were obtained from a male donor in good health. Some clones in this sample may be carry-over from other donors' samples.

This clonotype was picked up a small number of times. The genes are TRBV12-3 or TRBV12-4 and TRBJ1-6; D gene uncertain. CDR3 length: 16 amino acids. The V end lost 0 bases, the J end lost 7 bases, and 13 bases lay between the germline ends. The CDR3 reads CASSLAGTAVNSPLHF. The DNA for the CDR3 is TGTGCCAGCAGTTTAGCGGGAACAGCCGTGAATTCACCCCTCCACTTT.

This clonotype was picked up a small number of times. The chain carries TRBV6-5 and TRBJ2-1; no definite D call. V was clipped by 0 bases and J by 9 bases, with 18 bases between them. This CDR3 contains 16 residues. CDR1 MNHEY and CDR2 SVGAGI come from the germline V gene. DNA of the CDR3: TGTGCCAGCAGTTACTCTGCTGGACCTATACTTGGTGAGCAGTTCTTC. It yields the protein CASSYSAGPILGEQFF.

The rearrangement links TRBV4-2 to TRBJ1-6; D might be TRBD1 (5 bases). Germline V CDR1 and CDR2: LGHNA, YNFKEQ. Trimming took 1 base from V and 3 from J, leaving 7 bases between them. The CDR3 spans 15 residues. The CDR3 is CASSQGDLYNSPLHF. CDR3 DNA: TGTGCCAGCAGCCAAGGGGACCTCTATAATTCACCCCTCCACTTT.

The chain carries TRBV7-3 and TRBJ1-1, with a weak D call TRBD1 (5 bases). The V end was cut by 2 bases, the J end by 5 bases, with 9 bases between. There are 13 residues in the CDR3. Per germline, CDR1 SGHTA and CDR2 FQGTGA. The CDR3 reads CASSLVWGTEAFF. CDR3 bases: TGTGCCAGCAGCTTAGTTTGGGGGACTGAAGCTTTCTTT.

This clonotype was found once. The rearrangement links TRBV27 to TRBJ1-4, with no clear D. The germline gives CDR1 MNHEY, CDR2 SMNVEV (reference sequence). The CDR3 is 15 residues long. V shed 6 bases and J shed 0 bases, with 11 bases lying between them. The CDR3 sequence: CASSWAYATNEKLFF. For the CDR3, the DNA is TGTGCCAGCAGCTGGGCCTACGCAACTAATGAAAAACTGTTTTTT.

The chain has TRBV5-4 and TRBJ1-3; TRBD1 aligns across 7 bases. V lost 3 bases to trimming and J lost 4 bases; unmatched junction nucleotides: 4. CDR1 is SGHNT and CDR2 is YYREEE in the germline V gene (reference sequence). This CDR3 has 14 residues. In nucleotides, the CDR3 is TGTGCCAGCAGCTCCCGACAGGGAGGAAACACCATATATTTT. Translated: CASSSRQGGNTIYF.

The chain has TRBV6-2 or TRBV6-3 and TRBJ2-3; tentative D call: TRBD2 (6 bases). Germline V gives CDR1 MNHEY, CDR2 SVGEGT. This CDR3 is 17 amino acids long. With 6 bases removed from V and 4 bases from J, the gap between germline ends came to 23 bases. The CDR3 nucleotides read TGTGCCAGCAGCCTAGAGATAACGTCGGGGGTGGCAGATACGCAGTATTTT. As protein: CASSLEITSGVADTQYF.

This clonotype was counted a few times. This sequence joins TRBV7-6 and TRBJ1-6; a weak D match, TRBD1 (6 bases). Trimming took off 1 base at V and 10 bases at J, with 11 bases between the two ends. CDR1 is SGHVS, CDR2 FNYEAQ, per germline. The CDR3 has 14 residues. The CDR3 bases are TGTGCCAGCAGCTTAGTGGACAGCCGATCACCCCTCCACTTT. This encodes CASSLVDSRSPLHF.

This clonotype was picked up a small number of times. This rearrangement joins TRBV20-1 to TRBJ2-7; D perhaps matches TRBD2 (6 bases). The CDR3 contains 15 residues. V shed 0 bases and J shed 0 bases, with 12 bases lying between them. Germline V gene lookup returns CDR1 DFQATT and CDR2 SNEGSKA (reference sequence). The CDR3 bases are TGCAGTGCTAGAGATCGGAGGGCGGACTCCTACGAGCAGTACTTC. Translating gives CSARDRRADSYEQYF.

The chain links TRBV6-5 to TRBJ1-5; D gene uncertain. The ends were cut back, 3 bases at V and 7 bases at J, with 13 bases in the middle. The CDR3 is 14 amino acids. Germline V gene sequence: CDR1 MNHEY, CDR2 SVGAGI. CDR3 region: CASSYKAAGQPQHF. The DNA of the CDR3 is TGTGCCAGCAGTTATAAGGCTGCCGGGCAGCCCCAGCATTTT.

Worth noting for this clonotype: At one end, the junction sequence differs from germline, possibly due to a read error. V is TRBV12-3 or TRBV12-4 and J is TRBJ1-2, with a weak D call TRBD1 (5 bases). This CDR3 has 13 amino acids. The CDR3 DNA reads TGTGCCAGCAGTTACGGGGGTAACTATGACTACACCTTC. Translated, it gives CASSYGGNYDYTF.

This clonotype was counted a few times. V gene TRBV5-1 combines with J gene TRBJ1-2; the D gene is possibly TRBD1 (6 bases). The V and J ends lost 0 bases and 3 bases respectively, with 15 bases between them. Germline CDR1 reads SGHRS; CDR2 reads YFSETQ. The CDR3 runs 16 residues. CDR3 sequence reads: CASSLATGLPDYGYTF. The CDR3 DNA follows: TGCGCCAGCAGCTTGGCTACAGGGCTTCCTGACTATGGCTACACCTTC. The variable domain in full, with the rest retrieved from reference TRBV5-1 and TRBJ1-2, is KAGVTQTPRYLIKTRGQQVTLSCSPISGHRSVSWYQQTPGQGLQFLFEYFSETQRNKGNFPGRFSGRQFSNSRSEMNVSTLELGDSALYLCASSLATGLPDYGYTFGSGTRLTVV.

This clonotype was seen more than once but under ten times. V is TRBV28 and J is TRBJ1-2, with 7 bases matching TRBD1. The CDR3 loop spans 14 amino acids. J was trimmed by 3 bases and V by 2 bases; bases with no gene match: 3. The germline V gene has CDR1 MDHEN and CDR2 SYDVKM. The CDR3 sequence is CASSLGDRDYGYTF. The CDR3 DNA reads TGTGCCAGCAGTTTAGGCGACAGGGACTATGGCTACACCTTC.

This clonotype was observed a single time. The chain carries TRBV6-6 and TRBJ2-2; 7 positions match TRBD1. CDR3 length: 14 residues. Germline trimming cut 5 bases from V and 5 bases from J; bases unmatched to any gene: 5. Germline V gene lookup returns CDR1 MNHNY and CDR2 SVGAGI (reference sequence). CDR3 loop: CASSHLTGTGELFF. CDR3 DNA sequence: TGTGCCAGCAGTCACTTGACAGGGACCGGGGAGCTGTTTTTT.

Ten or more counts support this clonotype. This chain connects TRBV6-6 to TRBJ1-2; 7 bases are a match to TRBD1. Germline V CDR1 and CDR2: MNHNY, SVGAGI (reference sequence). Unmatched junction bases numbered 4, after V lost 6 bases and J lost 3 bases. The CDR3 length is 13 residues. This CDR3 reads CASSFDRDYGYTF. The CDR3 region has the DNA TGTGCCAGCAGCTTCGACAGGGACTATGGCTACACCTTC.

The CDR3 DNA follows: TGTGCCAGCAGTTACTCAACAGCGGGACAGGGAAACTATGGCTACACCTTC. This encodes CASSYSTAGQGNYGYTF. V is TRBV6-6 and J is TRBJ1-2; 9 nucleotides match TRBD1. The CDR3 is made up of 17 amino acids. The junction had 7 bases not matched to a gene; V was cut back by 0 bases and J by 2 bases. Per the germline V gene, CDR1 is MNHNY and CDR2 is SVGAGI (reference sequence).

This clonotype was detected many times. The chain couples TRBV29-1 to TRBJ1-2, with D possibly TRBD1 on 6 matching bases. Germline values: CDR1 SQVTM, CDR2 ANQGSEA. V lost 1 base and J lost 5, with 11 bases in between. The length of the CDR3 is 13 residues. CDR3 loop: CSVEGDRGYGYTF. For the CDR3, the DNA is TGCAGCGTTGAAGGGGATAGGGGGTATGGCTACACCTTC.

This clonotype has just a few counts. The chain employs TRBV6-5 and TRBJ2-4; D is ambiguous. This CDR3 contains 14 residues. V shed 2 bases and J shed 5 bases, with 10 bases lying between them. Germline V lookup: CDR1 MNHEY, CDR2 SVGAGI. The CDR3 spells CASSYPFGQNIQYF. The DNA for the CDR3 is TGTGCCAGCAGTTACCCGTTCGGCCAAAACATTCAGTACTTC.